Included here is one T cell receptor beta chain sequence, with context. Antigen specificity is unknown. The germline V gene encodes CDR1 ENHRY and CDR2 SYGVKD. The junction had 5 bases not matched to a gene; V was cut back by 10 bases and J by 2 bases. The CDR3 is 13 amino acids. Described time point: week 23, last vaccination. Vaccination comprised doses that each held 300 ug of mutant IDH1 20-mer peptide, plus topical imiquimod. The data were taken from a study of a mutant IDH1 vaccine in newly diagnosed glioma. This table comes from immunoSEQ multiplex PCR, and its TCRdb copy is limited to in-frame clones, with some not included. The sample shows 82,000 or so clones, approximately 85% of them seen only once.

This rearrangement joins TRBV10-3 to TRBJ1-1, with 9 bases matching TRBD1. The material was PBMCs, obtained from a glioma patient whose treatment included an IDH1 peptide vaccine. The TCR originated in a man aged 25-45 years with glioma. Some clones in this sample may be carry-over from other donors' samples. CDR3 bases: TGTGCCACCGAGGACAGGGGAAACACTGAAGCTTTCTTT. Translated, it gives CATEDRGNTEAFF.